What follows are 16 T cell receptor beta chains derived from one specimen sequenced in a study of tumor-infiltrating lymphocytes in primary liver carcinoma. Unsorted whole blood supplied the blood RNA, and germline DNA was isolated too. Priming with a constant-region primer yielded TCR beta cDNA from about 500 ng total RNA. Libraries covering TCR beta were generated through three nested multiplex PCR rounds (using a slightly modified ARM-PCR). The first two PCR rounds used TRBV1-TRBV30 forward primers with a C-beta reverse primer, about 10 cycles each. A single record per CDR3 protein comes from TCRdb applying MiXCR to the multiplex PCR reads. The data show about 200,000 distinct CDR3 sequences, roughly two thirds seen once. What was sequenced was peripheral blood. The receptors originated from a woman aged 60-75 years with primary liver carcinoma and hepatitis B virus infection.

As concerns this clonotype: A much larger clonotype is one base distant, so this may be a read error. The chain joins TRBV6-1 to TRBJ1-2; a possible D gene is TRBD1 (5 bases). This CDR3 region has 13 residues. Trimming stripped 3 bases from V and 3 bases from J, with 8 bases between. Germline V gene lookup returns CDR1 MNHNS and CDR2 SASEGT. The CDR3 DNA sequence: TGTGCCAGCAGTGATAGACAGTACTATGGCTACACCTTC. Its protein product is CASSDRQYYGYTF.

DNA for the CDR3: TGTGCCAGCTTCCGGACGGGGGCCGACAATGAGCAGTTCTTC. Protein: CASFRTGADNEQFF. The chain is built from TRBV11-3 and TRBJ2-1; D may match TRBD1 or TRBD2 (6 bases each). Trimming left V 8 bases short and J 5 bases short, with 16 bases between. Looked up from germline, CDR1 is SGHNT and CDR2 is YENEEA. The CDR3 length is 14 residues.

Of note for this clonotype: A junction boundary mismatches the germline segment, possibly from a read error. The chain couples TRBV29-1 to TRBJ2-2; unclear D gene. The germline gives CDR1 SQVTM, CDR2 ANQGSEA. The CDR3 extends over 13 amino acids. As DNA, the CDR3 is TGCTGCGTTGGGCGTACGAAGACCGGGGAGCTGTTTTTT. Its protein product is CCVGRTKTGELFF.

Notes on this clonotype: A read error may be the cause here, since a much bigger clone is one base away. The chain recombines TRBV10-1 with TRBJ2-2; D remains ambiguous. Germline-derived CDR1 and CDR2 are WNHNN and SYGVQD (reference sequence). CDR3 length: 14 residues. This CDR3 is CASKSETNAGELFF. In nucleotides, the CDR3 is TGCGCCAGCAAGAGCGAAACGAACGCCGGGGAGCTGTTTTTT.

This clonotype was observed a handful of times. Being one base from a much bigger clone, this may be a read error. CDR3 sequence reads: CASSPPGGAGDEQFF. CDR3 DNA sequence: TGTGCCAGCAGCCCCCCGGGGGGGGCGGGCGATGAGCAGTTCTTC. This chain links TRBV5-4 with TRBJ2-1, with 8 bases identical to TRBD2. The J segment lost 8 bases and the V segment lost 4 bases, leaving 11 bases of the junction unmatched. The CDR3 runs to 15 residues. Germline loops: CDR1 SGHNT, CDR2 YYREEE (reference sequence).

Concerning this clonotype itself: A much more abundant neighbour one base away suggests this may be a read error. In DNA, the CDR3 is TGTGCCAGCAATGAAGAGGGTTACGAGCAGTACTTC. This encodes CASNEEGYEQYF. This rearrangement joins TRBV6-1 to TRBJ2-7; D perhaps matches TRBD2 (5 bases). The CDR3 contains 12 residues. The germline V gene encodes CDR1 MNHNS and CDR2 SASEGT.

Details on this clonotype: This may stem from a read error, because a much larger clone lies one nucleotide away. The genes are TRBV6-5 and TRBJ1-4; TRBD1 might be the D (6 bases). Germline values: CDR1 MNHEY, CDR2 SVGAGI. The CDR3 spans 14 residues. The CDR3, as DNA: TGTGCCAGCAGTTACGGGACAACTAATGAAAAACTGTATTTT. Residues: CASSYGTTNEKLYF.

The rearrangement uses TRBV4-2 and TRBJ1-1, with D possibly matching TRBD1 (5 bases). There are 16 residues in the CDR3. In germline, CDR1 is LGHNA, CDR2 YNFKEQ. V shed 0 bases and J shed 7 bases, with 18 bases lying between them. The CDR3: CASSQDRGGGRIEAFF. CDR3 coding DNA: TGTGCCAGCAGCCAAGACCGTGGGGGTGGGAGGATTGAAGCTTTCTTT.

In regard to this clonotype: One base away lies a much larger clone, so this may be a sequencing read error. The chain combines TRBV6-2 or TRBV6-3 with TRBJ2-3; perhaps TRBD1 as D (6 bases). V was clipped by 8 bases and J by 0 bases, with 15 bases between them. Germline-derived CDR1 and CDR2 are MNHEY and SVGEGT. The CDR3 totals 15 residues. The CDR3, as DNA: TGTGCCAGCTGCCTACAGGGAACTAGCACAGATACGCAGTATTTT. Protein product: CASCLQGTSTDTQYF.

On this clonotype: One end of the junction does not line up with germline, which may come from a read error. The chain links TRBV5-4 to TRBJ2-7, with a weak D call TRBD1 (6 bases). Germline V gene lookup returns CDR1 SGHNT and CDR2 YYREEE (reference sequence). The CDR3 has 14 amino acids. The CDR3 DNA is TGTGCCAGCAGCGGACGACAGGCACCCTACGGGCAGTACTTC. Its translation: CASSGRQAPYGQYF.

This clonotype was counted a few times. The J gene is TRBJ2-5, the V gene TRBV14, with 11 nucleotides matching TRBD2. The trim removed 3 bases at V and 4 bases at J, leaving 7 bases unmatched. CDR1 and CDR2 from the germline V gene are SGHDN and FVKESK. The CDR3 loop spans 16 amino acids. CDR3 DNA sequence: TGTGCCAGCAGCCAGGAACTAGCGGGAGTCCGAGAGACCCAGTACTTC. As protein: CASSQELAGVRETQYF. The variable domain in full, with the rest retrieved from reference TRBV14 and TRBJ2-5, is EAGVTQFPSHSVIEKGQTVTLRCDPISGHDNLYWYRRVMGKEIKFLLHFVKESKQDESGMPNNRFLAERTGGTYSTLKVQPAELEDSGVYFCASSQELAGVRETQYFGPGTRLLVL.

This clonotype was counted only a few times. The chain is built from TRBV30 and TRBJ1-5; D possibly corresponds to TRBD1 (6 bases). The germline V gene has CDR1 GTSNPN and CDR2 SVGIG (reference sequence). Between the trimmed V and J ends, which lost 3 bases and 3 bases, there was a span of 15 bases. The CDR3 length is 15 residues. The CDR3 loop is CAWRKEGGDNQPQHF. The CDR3 DNA is TGTGCCTGGAGAAAAGAGGGGGGGGACAATCAGCCCCAGCATTTT.

As for this clonotype: As the CDR3 is not closed by the conserved phenylalanine or tryptophan, this likely results from a read error. Because the CDR3's place on the DNA is in doubt, the DNA is left out and the CDR3 is given as listed by TCRdb. This chain uses TRBV11-2 with TRBJ2-1; TRBD2 is the table's D call, not checked against the DNA. The CDR3 region is 17 residues in length, termini included. Germline V gene lookup returns CDR1 SGHAT and CDR2 FQNNGV. Here the CDR3 reads CASSLGLVAGGPNEPFS.

Turning to this clonotype: A much larger clone is a single base away; this may be a read error. The V and J genes are TRBV6-1 and TRBJ2-7; D not resolved. Germline V gene lookup returns CDR1 MNHNS and CDR2 SASEGT. The CDR3 is made up of 13 amino acids. The CDR3 bases are TGTGCCAGCAGTGAGGTGTACAACTACGAGCAGTGCTTC. Its translation: CASSEVYNYEQCF.

The chain joins TRBV7-9 to TRBJ1-2; D may be TRBD1 (6 bases). V was pared by 4 bases and J by 5 bases, with 20 bases between. CDR1 is SEHNR, CDR2 FQNEAQ, per germline (reference sequence). This CDR3 has 16 amino acids. CDR3 bases: TGTGCCAGCAGCTCAGCTCACAGGGAGCGAGCTTATGGCTACACCTTC. Amino acid sequence: CASSSAHRERAYGYTF.

Notes on this clonotype: A junction end diverges from the germline sequence, so it may reflect a read error. This sequence joins TRBV7-8 and TRBJ2-7, with 10 bases that match TRBD1. The CDR3 is 15 amino acids. Germline-derived CDR1 and CDR2 are SGHVS and FQNEAQ. This CDR3 is CATSLAGQGSHEQYF. The CDR3 DNA is TGTGCCACCAGCTTAGCGGGACAGGGGTCCCACGAGCAGTACTTC.